The subject of this entry is one TCR beta chain. TCR alpha and TCR beta cDNA libraries carrying sample barcodes and UMIs came from 5'RACE with constant-segment primers. TCRdb passed the 5' RACE reads through MiXCR, listing each CDR3 protein once. The sample lists hundreds of thousands of distinct CDR3 sequences; roughly 17% were seen once. These data come from a study of T-cell memory formation after mild COVID-19. Study information: Most TCR clusters belonged to a single donor.

The V end lost 5 bases, the J end lost 7 bases, and 14 bases lay between the germline ends. CDR3 length equals 13 residues. CDR1 is SGHTA and CDR2 is FQGTGA in the germline V gene. The sample consisted of PBMCs or a T cell subset sorted from them (not recorded which). The receptor was derived from an adult woman who had mild COVID-19 (a few samples of this study predate the infection). Cell type and time point are not known. The J gene is TRBJ1-2, the V gene TRBV7-3, with D perhaps TRBD1 (5 bases). The CDR3 spells CASSQGAATGYTF. The CDR3 DNA sequence: TGTGCCAGCAGCCAGGGCGCGGCTACTGGCTACACCTTC.